The next 32 T cell receptor beta chains were all read from a single sample in a study of prognosis after radiotherapy for stage I lung cancer. From genomic DNA, TCR beta CDR3 was amplified by two-round multiplex PCR. The first PCR round targeted every TRBV and TRBJ gene with specific primers. A single record per CDR3 protein comes from TCRdb applying MiXCR to the multiplex PCR reads. The sample lists approximately 35,000 distinct CDR3 sequences; around a third were seen once. Sequences were derived from PBMCs, sampled before or after stereotactic body radiation therapy (not recorded which). All receptors come from a donor over 45 with non-small cell lung cancer.

This clonotype showed up many times. The chain is built from TRBV28 and TRBJ1-4; a possible D gene is TRBD1 (5 bases). V was pared by 3 bases and J by 6 bases, with 11 bases between. This CDR3 is built from 14 residues. Looked up from germline, CDR1 is MDHEN and CDR2 is SYDVKM. This CDR3 reads CASSLSPGDEKLFF. CDR3 DNA sequence: TGTGCCAGCAGTTTGTCACCGGGGGATGAAAAACTGTTTTTT.

This clonotype occurred many times. The chain carries TRBV11-2 and TRBJ2-5; D not certain. V was pared by 0 bases and J by 5 bases, with 4 bases between. The CDR3 has 12 amino acids. Germline V gene sequence: CDR1 SGHAT, CDR2 FQNNGV. The CDR3 reads CASSLEVETQYF. The DNA of the CDR3 is TGTGCCAGCAGCTTAGAGGTGGAGACCCAGTACTTC.

This clonotype showed up many times. The rearrangement links TRBV3-1 to TRBJ1-2; D uncertain. CDR1 and CDR2 from the germline V gene are LGHDT and YNNKEL (reference sequence). This CDR3 is 11 amino acids long. Trimming stripped 2 bases from V and 2 bases from J, with 0 bases between. The CDR3 sequence is CASSQNYGYTF. CDR3 DNA: TGTGCCAGCAGCCAAAACTATGGCTACACCTTC.

This clonotype was seen repeatedly, ten times or more. The chain links TRBV10-3 to TRBJ1-5, with 8 nucleotides matching TRBD1. Germline CDR1 is ENHRY and CDR2 is SYGVKD. This CDR3 is 16 amino acids long. The J segment lost 6 bases and the V segment lost 3 bases, leaving 10 bases of the junction unmatched. This chain's CDR3 is CAISDPTGAPGQPQHF. The CDR3 DNA is TGTGCCATCAGTGACCCGACAGGGGCTCCGGGTCAGCCCCAGCATTTT.

This clonotype is deemed medium-sized. V and J are TRBV6-2 or TRBV6-3 and TRBJ1-6; D is undetermined. CDR3 length equals 13 residues. V was pared by 8 bases and J by 5 bases, with 10 bases between. Germline V gene lookup returns CDR1 MNHEY and CDR2 SVGEGT. CDR3 amino acids: CASLNDHNSPLHF. CDR3 DNA sequence: TGTGCCAGCCTCAACGACCATAATTCACCCCTCCACTTT.

This clonotype came up once. This chain connects TRBV28 to TRBJ2-7; possible D gene TRBD2, 6 bases. The CDR3 length is 11 residues. In germline, CDR1 is MDHEN, CDR2 SYDVKM. Trimming removed 2 bases from V and 12 bases from J, with 11 bases in between. This CDR3 reads CASSLRRGWYF. The DNA for the CDR3 is TGTGCCAGCAGTTTAAGGCGGGGTTGGTACTTC.

The chain joins TRBV20-1 to TRBJ1-6, with D possibly matching TRBD1 (6 bases). V was shortened by 3 bases and J by 5 bases, with 14 bases between the two germline ends. CDR1 DFQATT and CDR2 SNEGSKA come from the germline V gene (reference sequence). This CDR3 spans 15 amino acids. This chain's CDR3 is CSASQGGINNSPLHF. In DNA, the CDR3 is TGCAGTGCTAGTCAAGGGGGAATTAATAATTCACCCCTCCACTTT.

This clonotype was picked up a small number of times. This chain uses TRBV5-4 with TRBJ2-5; 10 bases agree with TRBD1. This CDR3 spans 14 amino acids. The germline gives CDR1 SGHNT, CDR2 YYREEE (reference sequence). The V and J ends lost 4 bases and 2 bases, in that order; junction bases with no gene match: 2. In DNA, the CDR3 is TGTGCCAGCAGCCTGGGACAGGGGCAAGAGACCCAGTACTTC. This codes for CASSLGQGQETQYF.

Many counts were recorded for this clonotype. This chain uses TRBV7-9 with TRBJ2-1; no definite D call. CDR1 is SEHNR and CDR2 is FQNEAQ in the germline V gene (reference sequence). This CDR3 region has 14 residues. Trimming removed 1 base from V and 9 bases from J, with 13 bases in between. CDR3 DNA: TGTGCCAGCAGCTTAGTCCCTATGCGGAGTGAGCAGTTCTTC. Translating gives CASSLVPMRSEQFF. Based on the CDR3 plus reference TRBV7-9 and TRBJ2-1, the full variable domain is DTGVSQNPRHKITKRGQNVTFRCDPISEHNRLYWYRQTLGQGPEFLTYFQNEAQLEKSRLLSDRFSAERPKGSFSTLEIQRTEQGDSAMYLCASSLVPMRSEQFFGPGTRLTVL.

This clonotype was counted between two and nine times. The genes are TRBV12-3 or TRBV12-4 and TRBJ1-5, with a weak D call TRBD1 (5 bases). The CDR3 contains 13 residues. V dropped 6 bases and J dropped 9 bases, with 15 bases sitting between them. CDR3 sequence reads: CASRRTLTAPQHF. The CDR3 bases are TGTGCCAGCAGACGGACACTTACGGCGCCCCAGCATTTT.

The chain joins TRBV6-4 to TRBJ2-1, with D possibly matching TRBD2 (5 bases). The V gene lost 5 bases and the J gene lost 8 bases, with 16 bases spanning the gap. The germline V gene has CDR1 MRHNA and CDR2 SNTAGT. This CDR3 has 14 residues. The CDR3 reads CASSSYLTGYEQFF. The DNA of the CDR3 is TGTGCCAGCAGTTCCTATCTAACGGGATATGAGCAGTTCTTC.

This clonotype was seen at least ten times. The chain combines TRBV19 with TRBJ2-5, with D possibly being TRBD1 or TRBD2 (7 bases each). Germline V gene sequence: CDR1 LNHDA, CDR2 SQIVND (reference sequence). The CDR3 covers 15 residues. Deletions cut 5 bases from V and 4 bases from J, with 17 bases between. As DNA, the CDR3 is TGTGCCAGTAGTTCAACAGGGGAGGGAGGAGAGACCCAGTACTTC. Encoded protein: CASSSTGEGGETQYF.

On this clonotype: A far larger clone is one nucleotide away, so this likely arose from a read error. V and J are TRBV7-9 and TRBJ1-2; D call uncertain. Per germline, CDR1 SEHNR and CDR2 FQNEAQ (reference sequence). This CDR3 spans 14 amino acids. Trimming shortened V by 7 bases and J by 0 bases, and 12 bases separated the two germline ends. The CDR3 loop reads CASIPRVANYGYTF. CDR3 DNA: TGTGCCAGCATCCCGAGGGTTGCTAACTATGGCTACACCTTC.

This clonotype has at least ten counts. V is TRBV25-1 and J is TRBJ2-3, with D perhaps being TRBD1 or TRBD2 (5 bases each). Germline CDR1 MGHDK, CDR2 SYGVNS. CDR3 size: 16 residues. V lost 2 bases, J lost 3 bases, and 15 bases lay in between. The CDR3 here is CASSEGTGPGTDTQYF. The CDR3 nucleotides read TGTGCCAGCAGTGAAGGGACGGGCCCGGGGACAGATACGCAGTATTTT.

This clonotype is classed as medium-sized. This chain uses TRBV6-9 with TRBJ2-1; 10 nucleotides match TRBD2. Germline lookup yields CDR1 MNHGY and CDR2 SVAAGI. V shed 3 bases, J shed 8 bases, and the junction held 7 bases outside the gene matches. This CDR3 has 15 amino acids. CDR3 in DNA: TGTGCCAGCAGTTACGGAGCGGGGGGGAGGGATGAGCAGTTCTTC. Its translation is CASSYGAGGRDEQFF.

This clonotype appeared many times. The V and J genes are TRBV29-1 and TRBJ2-2; D might be TRBD1 (6 bases). The CDR3 totals 12 residues. CDR1 is SQVTM, CDR2 ANQGSEA, per germline. The DNA of the CDR3 is TGCTCGGCAGGGGATTACACCGGGGAGCTGTTTTTT. Its protein product is CSAGDYTGELFF.

This clonotype was found many times. The chain is built from TRBV7-9 and TRBJ2-2, with 9 bases matching TRBD1. CDR3 length: 19 residues. With 4 bases clipped from V and 0 bases from J, the junction kept 12 bases outside the gene matches. CDR1 is SEHNR and CDR2 is FQNEAQ in the germline V gene (reference sequence). As DNA, the CDR3 is TGTGCCAGCAGCTCTCTGAGGACAGGGGACCCTTCGAACACCGGGGAGCTGTTTTTT. It is translated as CASSSLRTGDPSNTGELFF.

This clonotype was detected many times. This chain uses TRBV20-1 with TRBJ1-1, with a possible D match to TRBD1 (6 bases). Germline CDR1 reads DFQATT; CDR2 reads SNEGSKA (reference sequence). V lost 4 bases to trimming and J lost 3 bases, with 15 bases between them. The CDR3 consists of 14 residues. CDR3 nucleotides: TGCAGTGCTAAAAGGGGGGCCACGGACACTGAAGCTTTCTTT. Protein sequence: CSAKRGATDTEAFF.

At least ten counts were recorded for this clonotype. The V gene is TRBV5-1, the J gene TRBJ1-1; tentative D call: TRBD1 (5 bases). The V gene lost 3 bases and the J gene lost 0 bases, with 9 bases spanning the gap. CDR1 is SGHRS, CDR2 YFSETQ, per germline. The CDR3 covers 14 residues. CDR3 amino acids: CASSSSGMNTEAFF. The CDR3, as DNA: TGCGCCAGCAGCTCCTCAGGGATGAACACTGAAGCTTTCTTT.

This clonotype came up many times. The V call is TRBV20-1, the J call TRBJ1-3; D not resolved. Trimming cost V 4 bases and J 8 bases, with 15 bases left between them. CDR3 size: 13 residues. Germline loops: CDR1 DFQATT, CDR2 SNEGSKA (reference sequence). The DNA of the CDR3 is TGCAGTGCTAATCCTCTTTTTGAGGACACCATATATTTT. It codes for CSANPLFEDTIYF.

The gene calls are TRBV7-2 and TRBJ1-2, with D perhaps TRBD1 (6 bases). CDR3 length: 13 amino acids. V was trimmed by 5 bases and J by 10 bases, leaving 17 bases between them. Germline values: CDR1 SGHTA, CDR2 FQGNSA. DNA for the CDR3: TGTGCCAGCAGCACGGGGGGCGCATACGTCTACACCTTC. It specifies CASSTGGAYVYTF.

The chain has TRBV3-1 and TRBJ2-6; D is undetermined. Germline CDR1 LGHDT, CDR2 YNNKEL (reference sequence). The CDR3 is made up of 16 amino acids. Deletions cut 1 base from V and 1 base from J, with 8 bases between. The CDR3 is CASSQGVGSGANVLTF. Here the CDR3 DNA reads TGTGCCAGCAGCCAAGGGGTGGGGTCTGGGGCCAACGTCCTGACTTTC.

This chain's CDR3 is CASSSTSGRAYEQYF. CDR3 DNA: TGTGCCAGCAGTTCCACTAGCGGGAGGGCCTACGAGCAGTACTTC. V usage is TRBV28 and J usage is TRBJ2-7, with TRBD2 matching 13 bases. Germline CDR1 reads MDHEN; CDR2 reads SYDVKM. CDR3 size: 15 residues. With 4 bases clipped from V and 2 bases from J, the junction kept 2 bases outside the gene matches. The full variable domain, completed using reference TRBV28 and TRBJ2-7, is DVKVTQSSRYLVKRTGEKVFLECVQDMDHENMFWYRQDPGLGLRLIYFSYDVKMKEKGDIPEGYSVSREKKERFSLILESASTNQTSMYLCASSSTSGRAYEQYFGPGTRLTVT.

On this clonotype: A far larger clone is a single base away, which makes a read error likely. The chain recombines TRBV6-2 or TRBV6-3 with TRBJ1-1, with D perhaps matching TRBD1 (5 bases). Germline values: CDR1 MNHEY, CDR2 SVGEGT. The CDR3 is made up of 11 amino acids. V was shortened by 10 bases and J by 1 base, with 7 bases between the two germline ends. Written as DNA, the CDR3 is TGTGCCACGAGGGGGAACACTGAAGCTTTCTTT. Translating gives CATRGNTEAFF.

As concerns this clonotype: A far bigger clonotype differs at one base, so this is likely a read error. The CDR3 region is CASSQRTGAGSNQPQHF. For the CDR3, the DNA is TGTGCCAGCAGTCAGAGAACGGGGGCAGGGAGCAATCAGCCCCAGCATTTT. This rearrangement joins TRBV6-5 to TRBJ1-5; tentatively, D is TRBD1 (6 bases). The CDR3 has 17 residues. CDR1 MNHEY and CDR2 SVGAGI come from the germline V gene. Trimming cost V 5 bases and J 1 base, with 18 bases left between them.

Many counts were recorded for this clonotype. The V and J genes are TRBV6-4 and TRBJ2-2, with D perhaps being TRBD1 or TRBD2 (5 bases each). The CDR3 has 15 residues. Deletions cut 5 bases from V and 0 bases from J, with 10 bases between. Germline V gene sequence: CDR1 MRHNA, CDR2 SNTAGT. The CDR3 DNA is TGTGCCAGCAGTTACAGGAGGACGAACACCGGGGAGCTGTTTTTT. This gives the protein CASSYRRTNTGELFF.

About this clonotype: Only one base separates this from a far larger clonotype, so it likely reflects a read error. The chain links TRBV20-1 to TRBJ2-1, with 9 bases lining up with TRBD2. V gave up 6 bases and J gave up 10 bases; unmatched junction bases: 16. This CDR3 is 15 amino acids long. Germline V gene lookup returns CDR1 DFQATT and CDR2 SNEGSKA (reference sequence). In DNA form, the CDR3 reads TGCAGTGCGCGACTAGCGGCCCTACACTCCTACGAGCAGTTCTTC. This gives the protein CSARLAALHSYEQFF.

This clonotype was found many times. The genes are TRBV24-1 and TRBJ2-4; tentatively, D is TRBD1 (5 bases). V lost 0 bases to trimming and J lost 0 bases, with 11 bases between them. Germline V gives CDR1 KGHDR, CDR2 SFDVKD. The CDR3 contains 17 residues. In DNA, the CDR3 is TGTGCCACCAGTGATTTGCCCAGGGATGGAGCCAAAAACATTCAGTACTTC. It encodes CATSDLPRDGAKNIQYF.

The V gene is TRBV5-1, the J gene TRBJ2-7; D uncertain. The CDR3 has 15 residues. Germline CDR1 reads SGHRS; CDR2 reads YFSETQ. V was trimmed by 5 bases and J by 7 bases, leaving 22 bases between them. The CDR3 loop reads CASRLTPDQPGEQYF. The CDR3 nucleotides read TGCGCCAGCAGACTCACACCCGATCAACCCGGGGAGCAGTACTTC.

This clonotype has a count of ten or more. This chain uses TRBV7-2 with TRBJ2-3, with 14 bases matching TRBD2. The CDR3 extends over 15 amino acids. Germline loops: CDR1 SGHTA, CDR2 FQGNSA. V trimming: 4 bases; J trimming: 7 bases; junction bases outside the gene matches: 4. The DNA of the CDR3 is TGTGCCAGCAGCTCGACTAGCGGGGGGGAAAATACGCAGTATTTT. It yields the protein CASSSTSGGENTQYF.

The sample holds many counts of this clonotype. The DNA of the CDR3 is TGTGCCAGCAGCTTGACACCGGATAGCACAGATACGCAGTATTTT. As protein: CASSLTPDSTDTQYF. This chain uses TRBV5-6 with TRBJ2-3; D not resolved. Germline V gives CDR1 SGHDT, CDR2 YYEEEE. V gave up 1 base and J gave up 0 bases, with 9 bases separating them. The CDR3 consists of 15 residues.

V is TRBV20-1 and J is TRBJ1-1; 8 bases are a match to TRBD1. The V segment lost 6 bases and the J segment 5 bases; nucleotides outside the gene matches: 5. From germline, CDR1 is DFQATT and CDR2 SNEGSKA (reference sequence). The CDR3 loop spans 12 amino acids. CDR3 DNA: TGCAGTGCCCCGACAGGGGAGACTGAAGCTTTCTTT. Protein sequence: CSAPTGETEAFF.